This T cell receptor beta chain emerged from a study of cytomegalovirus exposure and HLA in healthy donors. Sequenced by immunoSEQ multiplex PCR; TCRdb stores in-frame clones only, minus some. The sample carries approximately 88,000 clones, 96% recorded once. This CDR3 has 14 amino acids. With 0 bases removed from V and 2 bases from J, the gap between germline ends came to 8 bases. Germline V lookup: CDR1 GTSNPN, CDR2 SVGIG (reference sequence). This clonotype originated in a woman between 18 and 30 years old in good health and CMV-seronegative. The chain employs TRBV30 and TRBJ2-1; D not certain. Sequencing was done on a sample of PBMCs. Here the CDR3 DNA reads TGTGCCTGGAGTGTATCGTCGGCCTACAATGAGCAGTTCTTC. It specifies CAWSVSSAYNEQFF.